Below, 30 T cell receptor beta chains from the same sample are listed, as sequenced in a study of tumor-infiltrating lymphocytes in primary liver carcinoma. From 500 to 600 ng of total RNA, TCR beta-specific cDNA was reverse-transcribed using a constant-region primer. Libraries covering TCR beta were generated through three nested multiplex PCR rounds (using a slightly modified ARM-PCR). TRBV1-TRBV30 forward primers paired with a C-beta reverse primer were used in the first two PCR rounds, which ran about 11 cycles each. TCRdb re-derived calls from the multiplex PCR reads in MiXCR, one entry per CDR3 protein. The sample holds approximately 45,000 distinct CDR3 sequences; approximately 71% are singletons and the top ten take about 38%. Unsorted bulk tissue, roughly 19-34 mg of it, served as the source for co-extraction of RNA and DNA. Sequencing was done on a sample of tumor-adjacent normal liver tissue. The receptors shown here come from a woman aged 25-40 years with primary liver carcinoma and hepatitis B virus infection.

As to this clonotype: Germline is not matched at one junction end, which may reflect a read error. V and J are TRBV4-2 and TRBJ2-2, with TRBD2 matching 10 bases. CDR1 LGHNA and CDR2 YNFKEQ come from the germline V gene. CDR3 length: 18 residues. CDR3 protein: CVSSQPSGLAGVTGELFF. CDR3 DNA: TGTGTCAGCAGCCAACCCTCAGGGCTAGCGGGAGTAACCGGGGAGCTGTTTTTT.

This clonotype has ten or more counts. This chain joins TRBV5-1 and TRBJ2-1; the match to TRBD1 covers 9 bases. Germline V gene data show CDR1 as SGHRS and CDR2 as YFSETQ. Unmatched junction bases numbered 6, after V lost 0 bases and J lost 5 bases. The CDR3 loop spans 16 amino acids. CDR3 DNA: TGCGCCAGCAGCTTGGGGACAGGGGCCTTTAACAATGAGCAGTTCTTC. Its translation: CASSLGTGAFNNEQFF.

This clonotype was seen a few times. Germline and junction disagree at one end, which may indicate a read error. J is TRBJ1-1 and V is TRBV5-1; 7 bases map to TRBD1. Per germline, CDR1 SGHRS and CDR2 YFSETQ. The CDR3 totals 15 residues. The CDR3 protein is CANRVGTVLKTEAFF. CDR3 coding DNA: TGCGCCAACAGGGTTGGGACAGTTTTGAAGACTGAAGCTTTCTTT.

The rearrangement joins TRBV11-3 to TRBJ2-3, with D maybe TRBD2 (5 bases). Trimming cost V 1 base and J 1 base, with 21 bases left between them. The V gene's germline CDR1 is SGHNT and CDR2 YENEEA. This CDR3 is 19 amino acids long. The CDR3 DNA is TGTGCCAGCAGCTTAGCTTTTGGAGTGGGAGCAGAAGGCACAGATACGCAGTATTTT. Its protein is CASSLAFGVGAEGTDTQYF.

The chain combines TRBV11-2 with TRBJ1-1; D is perhaps TRBD1 (5 bases). Trimming cost V 11 bases and J 7 bases, with 23 bases left between them. The CDR3 totals 14 residues. CDR1 is SGHAT and CDR2 is FQNNGV in the germline V gene. The CDR3 spells CAGSLDRGRIEAFF. CDR3 DNA: TGTGCCGGTAGCTTAGATAGGGGTCGGATTGAAGCTTTCTTT.

As concerns this clonotype: A much larger clone differs from this one at a single base, so this may be a read error. This CDR3 is CASHDKTSGETDTQYF. CDR3 in DNA: TGTGCCAGCCACGACAAGACTAGCGGGGAAACAGATACGCAGTATTTT. The chain couples TRBV28 to TRBJ2-3, with 11 bases lining up with TRBD2. Trimming at V came to 8 bases and at J to 3 bases, leaving 10 bases not matched to a gene. The germline V gene encodes CDR1 MDHEN and CDR2 SYDVKM. The CDR3 is 16 amino acids.

Of note for this clonotype: Germline and junction disagree at one end, which may indicate a read error. J is TRBJ2-7 and V is TRBV11-2; 8 nucleotides agree with TRBD2. Looked up from germline, CDR1 is SGHAT and CDR2 is FQNNGV. The CDR3 runs to 15 residues. The CDR3 is CANSNGLASSYEQYF. For the CDR3, the DNA is TGCGCTAACAGCAACGGACTAGCATCATCCTACGAGCAGTACTTC.

In its sample, this clonotype was seen once. The genes are TRBV7-9 and TRBJ1-1; weak D call: TRBD1 (5 bases). The V gene's germline CDR1 is SEHNR and CDR2 FQNEAQ (reference sequence). The CDR3 covers 13 residues. V was clipped by 10 bases and J by 1 base, with 13 bases between them. The CDR3 here is CANRPTGNTEAFF. Here the CDR3 DNA reads TGTGCCAACCGTCCCACAGGGAACACTGAAGCTTTCTTT.

The chain couples TRBV20-1 to TRBJ2-3; no firm D call. The ends were cut back, 6 bases at V and 5 bases at J, with 18 bases in the middle. From germline, CDR1 is DFQATT and CDR2 SNEGSKA (reference sequence). This CDR3 comprises 14 residues. The CDR3 coding sequence is TGCAGTGCACATCTCCTCCGGTACGGAGATACGCAGTATTTT. It specifies CSAHLLRYGDTQYF.

The rearrangement links TRBV4-1 to TRBJ2-5, with TRBD2 identical over 10 bases. The V gene's germline CDR1 is MGHRA and CDR2 YSYEKL. The CDR3 loop spans 12 amino acids. The CDR3 bases are TGCACTAGCAGCGGGGGGGGCGAGACCCAGTACTTC. Translated, it gives CTSSGGGETQYF.

This clonotype was counted ten times or more. This chain links TRBV6-1 with TRBJ2-6; D call uncertain. The CDR3 length is 16 residues. The germline V and J ends were trimmed by 3 bases and 1 base, with 10 bases remaining between them. Germline V lookup: CDR1 MNHNS, CDR2 SASEGT. The CDR3 loop reads CASSEFGSSGANVLTF. In DNA, the CDR3 is TGTGCCAGCAGTGAGTTTGGGTCGTCTGGGGCCAACGTCCTGACTTTC.

Concerning this clonotype itself: A single base separates this from a much larger clone, so it may be a read error. The chain links TRBV11-2 to TRBJ2-3, with 12 positions matching TRBD2. This CDR3 is 16 amino acids long. The V gene end was trimmed by 5 bases and the J gene end by 10 bases; junction bases not matched to a gene: 13. Germline V lookup: CDR1 SGHAT, CDR2 FQNNGV. CDR3 DNA: TGTGCCAGCAGCGCGGGACTAGCGGGTATTGTTGATTCGCAGTATTTT. Its translation is CASSAGLAGIVDSQYF.

Concerning this clonotype itself: At one boundary the junction diverges from the germline segment, which might be a read error. The V gene is TRBV5-1, the J gene TRBJ2-2, with 7 bases fitting TRBD1. CDR3 length: 17 amino acids. Germline V gene lookup returns CDR1 SGHRS and CDR2 YFSETQ. DNA for the CDR3: TGCGCCAGCAGCTTGGGCCACCGGGACAGAGCGGCCAGGGAGTTGTTTTTT. Protein: CASSLGHRDRAARELFF.

On this clonotype itself: A much larger clone differs from this one at a single base, so this may be a read error. V gene TRBV6-4 combines with J gene TRBJ2-3, with D unresolved. Germline assignment: CDR1 MRHNA and CDR2 SNTAGT. This CDR3 is 15 amino acids long. V lost 0 bases and J lost 6, with 13 bases in between. The CDR3 DNA reads TGTGCCAGCAGTGACTCAGATGGGAAGGGTGATACGCAGTATTTT. Translation: CASSDSDGKGDTQYF.

A word on this clonotype: A much larger clonotype is one base distant, so this may be a read error. The CDR3 reads CASSVPRRVSSPLHF. For the CDR3, the DNA is TGTGCCAGCAGCGTTCCGCGAAGGGTCAGCTCACCCCTCCACTTT. J is TRBJ1-6 and V is TRBV11-2; D not certain. This CDR3 region has 15 residues. Trimming stripped 5 bases from V and 10 bases from J, with 18 bases between. Germline-derived CDR1 and CDR2 are SGHAT and FQNNGV.

The V call is TRBV7-8, the J call TRBJ2-3; 10 nucleotides align to TRBD2. V dropped 5 bases and J dropped 6; count of bases not matched to a gene: 11. The CDR3 extends over 16 amino acids. The germline gives CDR1 SGHVS, CDR2 FQNEAQ. The CDR3 spells CASSVGAGGPTDTQYF. The CDR3 bases are TGTGCCAGCAGCGTAGGAGCGGGAGGGCCTACTGATACGCAGTATTTT.

In regard to this clonotype: At one end the junction does not follow the germline gene, possibly because of a read error. J is TRBJ2-6 and V is TRBV5-6; TRBD1 aligns across 7 bases. Germline loops: CDR1 SGHDT, CDR2 YYEEEE. The CDR3 has 17 residues. The DNA of the CDR3 is TGTGCCAGCAGCCGGGACAGCAGTTTCTCTGCGGCCAACGTCCTGACTTTC. Encoded protein: CASSRDSSFSAANVLTF. Full variable domain (remainder filled in from reference TRBV5-6 and TRBJ2-6): DAGVTQSPTHLIKTRGQQVTLRCSPKSGHDTVSWYQQALGQGPQFIFQYYEEEERQRGNFPDRFSGHQFPNYSSELNVNALLLGDSALYLCASSRDSSFSAANVLTFGAGSRLTVL.

As regards this clonotype: This may be a read error: a much more frequent sequence differs by one nucleotide. This chain uses TRBV21-1 with TRBJ2-7; the tabulated D call, TRBD1, remains unverified against the DNA. TRBV21-1 is listed as a pseudogene. The CDR3 totals 11 residues. For the CDR3, the DNA is TGTGCCCGCGCCCCCGCCTGCGAGCAGTACTTC. Its protein product is CARAPACEQYF.

This clonotype was picked up one time. V gene TRBV11-2 combines with J gene TRBJ1-1, with D unresolved. V was shortened by 5 bases and J by 8 bases, with 9 bases between the two germline ends. The germline V gene has CDR1 SGHAT and CDR2 FQNNGV. The CDR3 consists of 11 residues. The CDR3 DNA follows: TGTGCCAGCAGCCCCCTTACAGAAGCTTTCTTT. Translated: CASSPLTEAFF. The full variable domain, completed using reference TRBV11-2 and TRBJ1-1, is EAGVAQSPRYKIIEKRQSVAFWCNPISGHATLYWYQQILGQGPKLLIQFQNNGVVDDSQLPKDRFSAERLKGVDSTLKIQPAKLEDSAVYLCASSPLTEAFFGQGTRLTVV.

In regard to this clonotype: Germline is not matched at one junction end, which may reflect a read error. This chain links TRBV11-2 with TRBJ2-4; the match to TRBD2 covers 8 bases. Germline V gene data show CDR1 as SGHAT and CDR2 as FQNNGV. This CDR3 has 15 residues. The CDR3 region has the DNA TGTGCCAGCAACCTAACAGGACTAGCCAAAAACACTCAGTACTTC. This sequence encodes CASNLTGLAKNTQYF.

In the case of this clonotype: A read error may explain this, as a much larger clone is one base away. V is TRBV7-9 and J is TRBJ2-6; 7 bases match TRBD2. Germline CDR1 SEHNR, CDR2 FQNEAQ (reference sequence). This CDR3 is built from 16 residues. This chain's CDR3 is CASNLLAFVVANVLTF. In DNA form, the CDR3 reads TGTGCCAGCAACTTACTAGCGTTCGTTGTGGCCAACGTCCTGACTTTC.

The rearrangement uses TRBV29-1 and TRBJ1-5; 8 bases are a match to TRBD2. The end of the DNA fits TRBJ2-3 better, so the J call may be wrong. The CDR3 sequence is 13 residues long. Germline V lookup: CDR1 SQVTM, CDR2 ANQGSEA. The CDR3 protein is CSAGGGPDGPQYF. The CDR3 DNA sequence: TGCAGCGCGGGGGGGGGCCCGGACGGTCCCCAGTATTTT.

In regard to this clonotype: Germline and junction disagree at one end, which may indicate a read error. The rearrangement links TRBV6-1 to TRBJ1-5; D remains unclear. This CDR3 is 13 amino acids long. CDR1 and CDR2 from the germline V gene are MNHNS and SASEGT. The CDR3 sequence is CASNQEFNQLQHF. CDR3 nucleotides: TGTGCCAGCAATCAGGAGTTCAATCAGCTCCAGCATTTT.

At least ten counts were recorded for this clonotype. The rearrangement uses TRBV6-1 and TRBJ2-2; D call uncertain. The germline gives CDR1 MNHNS, CDR2 SASEGT. The CDR3 extends over 15 amino acids. The V end was cut by 7 bases, the J end by 1 base, with 13 bases between. CDR3 loop: CASTPGPENTGELFF. CDR3 nucleotide sequence: TGTGCCAGCACCCCAGGTCCCGAGAACACCGGGGAGCTGTTTTTT.

As for this clonotype: This may arise from a read error, as a much more abundant clone is one base away. No conserved phenylalanine or tryptophan ends this CDR3, so it is likely a read error. The CDR3 reads CASSFTGLGNKEQFL. The CDR3, as DNA: TGTGCCAGCAGCTTCACAGGGTTGGGGAACAAAGAGCAGTTCTTG. This sequence joins TRBV5-4 and TRBJ2-1; tentative D call: TRBD1 (6 bases). Germline loops: CDR1 SGHNT, CDR2 YYREEE (reference sequence). The CDR3 has 15 residues.

V usage is TRBV20-1 and J usage is TRBJ2-5, with D hard to call. Trimming cost V 5 bases and J 0 bases, with 7 bases left between them. From germline, CDR1 is DFQATT and CDR2 SNEGSKA (reference sequence). The CDR3 runs to 12 residues. CDR3 sequence (DNA): TGCAGTGCTCGGCCGAACCAAGAGACCCAGTACTTC. It translates to CSARPNQETQYF.

As for this clonotype: A read error may produce the germline difference seen at one junction end. The rearrangement links TRBV5-6 to TRBJ2-3; D might be TRBD1 (5 bases). Germline V lookup: CDR1 SGHDT, CDR2 YYEEEE. This CDR3 spans 17 amino acids. CDR3 loop: CASSVGRNRINTDTQYF. CDR3 DNA sequence: TGTGCCAGCAGCGTAGGCCGGAACAGGATTAACACAGATACGCAGTACTTT.

The chain couples TRBV11-2 to TRBJ1-2; possibly TRBD1 for D (5 bases). The CDR3 contains 13 residues. Per germline, CDR1 SGHAT and CDR2 FQNNGV. CDR3 amino acids: CAALRWGGVDYTF. CDR3 nucleotides: TGTGCAGCACTCAGGTGGGGGGGTGTAGACTACACCTTC.

This clonotype appeared many times. CDR3 loop: CASRPASMNTEAFF. The CDR3 bases are TGTGCCAGCAGACCTGCATCAATGAACACTGAAGCTTTCTTT. The chain employs TRBV12-3 or TRBV12-4 and TRBJ1-1, with D unresolved. The germline V and J ends were trimmed by 6 bases and 0 bases, with 11 bases remaining between them. The length of the CDR3 is 14 residues.

On this clonotype: Since no conserved phenylalanine or tryptophan closes the CDR3, a read error is the likely cause. The chain has TRBV6-5 and TRBJ1-2; TRBD1 is a possible D gene (5 bases). CDR3 length: 17 amino acids. Germline CDR1 MNHEY, CDR2 SVGAGI. Between the trimmed V and J ends, which lost 7 bases and 8 bases, there was a span of 29 bases. DNA of the CDR3: TGTGCCAGCACCGCAGTTACTCGTCAGGAGGGCCACAGGGGCTACACCGTC. Its protein is CASTAVTRQEGHRGYTV.